Sequencing of this TCR beta chain was carried out in a study of cytomegalovirus exposure and HLA in healthy donors. PCR involved 60 Vbeta and 13 Jbeta primers. Libraries were prepared by immunoSEQ multiplex PCR; TCRdb keeps only in-frame clonotypes and omits some of them. The table has under 170,000 clones, 55% to 70% seen once; the top ten hold about 7.1%. The CDR3 contains 15 residues. V shed 6 bases, J shed 0 bases, and the junction held 5 bases outside the gene matches. Germline CDR1 reads SEHNR; CDR2 reads FQNEAQ (reference sequence). Note on this clone: Antigen unknown.

General observations from the study: Later work showed greater clonal expansion in HLA-associated TCR beta chains than in equally common others.

This clonotype was sampled from a woman aged 60-75 years in good health and CMV-seropositive. This chain uses TRBV7-9 with TRBJ1-3, with 7 bases aligning to TRBD1. The sequencing sample was made of PBMCs. CDR3: CASSSPGGSGNTIYF. The CDR3 nucleotides are TGTGCCAGCAGTTCACCAGGGGGCTCTGGAAACACCATATATTTT.